This T cell receptor beta chain was sequenced in a study of identical twins. Study-wide points: Zero-insertion analyses could be partly confounded by invariant MAIT and iNKT cells. The more abundant beta clonotypes in cord blood had fewer insertions, and memory repertoires did not show this. Monozygotic twin pairs showed more out-of-frame TCR alpha sharing than models estimated.

Healthy Caucasian individuals made up all the donors. From the 5' RACE reads, TCRdb called clonotypes with MiXCR, one entry per CDR3 protein. The sample lists under 500,000 distinct CDR3 sequences; approximately 15% were seen once. Germline CDR1 MGHRA, CDR2 YSYEKL. This CDR3 is 15 amino acids long. Deletions cut 0 bases from V and 6 bases from J, with 15 bases between. About this clonotype itself: Its antigen remains unidentified.

A further study also used this sample, focusing on yellow fever vaccine responses in identical twins.

Sequences were obtained from CD4+ T cells sorted from blood. J is TRBJ2-7 and V is TRBV4-1; D gene ambiguous. This sequence was found in a woman under 30 in good health. The CDR3 here is CASSQEGPGGGEQYF. CDR3 DNA: TGCGCCAGCAGCCAAGAAGGGCCAGGCGGCGGCGAGCAGTACTTC.